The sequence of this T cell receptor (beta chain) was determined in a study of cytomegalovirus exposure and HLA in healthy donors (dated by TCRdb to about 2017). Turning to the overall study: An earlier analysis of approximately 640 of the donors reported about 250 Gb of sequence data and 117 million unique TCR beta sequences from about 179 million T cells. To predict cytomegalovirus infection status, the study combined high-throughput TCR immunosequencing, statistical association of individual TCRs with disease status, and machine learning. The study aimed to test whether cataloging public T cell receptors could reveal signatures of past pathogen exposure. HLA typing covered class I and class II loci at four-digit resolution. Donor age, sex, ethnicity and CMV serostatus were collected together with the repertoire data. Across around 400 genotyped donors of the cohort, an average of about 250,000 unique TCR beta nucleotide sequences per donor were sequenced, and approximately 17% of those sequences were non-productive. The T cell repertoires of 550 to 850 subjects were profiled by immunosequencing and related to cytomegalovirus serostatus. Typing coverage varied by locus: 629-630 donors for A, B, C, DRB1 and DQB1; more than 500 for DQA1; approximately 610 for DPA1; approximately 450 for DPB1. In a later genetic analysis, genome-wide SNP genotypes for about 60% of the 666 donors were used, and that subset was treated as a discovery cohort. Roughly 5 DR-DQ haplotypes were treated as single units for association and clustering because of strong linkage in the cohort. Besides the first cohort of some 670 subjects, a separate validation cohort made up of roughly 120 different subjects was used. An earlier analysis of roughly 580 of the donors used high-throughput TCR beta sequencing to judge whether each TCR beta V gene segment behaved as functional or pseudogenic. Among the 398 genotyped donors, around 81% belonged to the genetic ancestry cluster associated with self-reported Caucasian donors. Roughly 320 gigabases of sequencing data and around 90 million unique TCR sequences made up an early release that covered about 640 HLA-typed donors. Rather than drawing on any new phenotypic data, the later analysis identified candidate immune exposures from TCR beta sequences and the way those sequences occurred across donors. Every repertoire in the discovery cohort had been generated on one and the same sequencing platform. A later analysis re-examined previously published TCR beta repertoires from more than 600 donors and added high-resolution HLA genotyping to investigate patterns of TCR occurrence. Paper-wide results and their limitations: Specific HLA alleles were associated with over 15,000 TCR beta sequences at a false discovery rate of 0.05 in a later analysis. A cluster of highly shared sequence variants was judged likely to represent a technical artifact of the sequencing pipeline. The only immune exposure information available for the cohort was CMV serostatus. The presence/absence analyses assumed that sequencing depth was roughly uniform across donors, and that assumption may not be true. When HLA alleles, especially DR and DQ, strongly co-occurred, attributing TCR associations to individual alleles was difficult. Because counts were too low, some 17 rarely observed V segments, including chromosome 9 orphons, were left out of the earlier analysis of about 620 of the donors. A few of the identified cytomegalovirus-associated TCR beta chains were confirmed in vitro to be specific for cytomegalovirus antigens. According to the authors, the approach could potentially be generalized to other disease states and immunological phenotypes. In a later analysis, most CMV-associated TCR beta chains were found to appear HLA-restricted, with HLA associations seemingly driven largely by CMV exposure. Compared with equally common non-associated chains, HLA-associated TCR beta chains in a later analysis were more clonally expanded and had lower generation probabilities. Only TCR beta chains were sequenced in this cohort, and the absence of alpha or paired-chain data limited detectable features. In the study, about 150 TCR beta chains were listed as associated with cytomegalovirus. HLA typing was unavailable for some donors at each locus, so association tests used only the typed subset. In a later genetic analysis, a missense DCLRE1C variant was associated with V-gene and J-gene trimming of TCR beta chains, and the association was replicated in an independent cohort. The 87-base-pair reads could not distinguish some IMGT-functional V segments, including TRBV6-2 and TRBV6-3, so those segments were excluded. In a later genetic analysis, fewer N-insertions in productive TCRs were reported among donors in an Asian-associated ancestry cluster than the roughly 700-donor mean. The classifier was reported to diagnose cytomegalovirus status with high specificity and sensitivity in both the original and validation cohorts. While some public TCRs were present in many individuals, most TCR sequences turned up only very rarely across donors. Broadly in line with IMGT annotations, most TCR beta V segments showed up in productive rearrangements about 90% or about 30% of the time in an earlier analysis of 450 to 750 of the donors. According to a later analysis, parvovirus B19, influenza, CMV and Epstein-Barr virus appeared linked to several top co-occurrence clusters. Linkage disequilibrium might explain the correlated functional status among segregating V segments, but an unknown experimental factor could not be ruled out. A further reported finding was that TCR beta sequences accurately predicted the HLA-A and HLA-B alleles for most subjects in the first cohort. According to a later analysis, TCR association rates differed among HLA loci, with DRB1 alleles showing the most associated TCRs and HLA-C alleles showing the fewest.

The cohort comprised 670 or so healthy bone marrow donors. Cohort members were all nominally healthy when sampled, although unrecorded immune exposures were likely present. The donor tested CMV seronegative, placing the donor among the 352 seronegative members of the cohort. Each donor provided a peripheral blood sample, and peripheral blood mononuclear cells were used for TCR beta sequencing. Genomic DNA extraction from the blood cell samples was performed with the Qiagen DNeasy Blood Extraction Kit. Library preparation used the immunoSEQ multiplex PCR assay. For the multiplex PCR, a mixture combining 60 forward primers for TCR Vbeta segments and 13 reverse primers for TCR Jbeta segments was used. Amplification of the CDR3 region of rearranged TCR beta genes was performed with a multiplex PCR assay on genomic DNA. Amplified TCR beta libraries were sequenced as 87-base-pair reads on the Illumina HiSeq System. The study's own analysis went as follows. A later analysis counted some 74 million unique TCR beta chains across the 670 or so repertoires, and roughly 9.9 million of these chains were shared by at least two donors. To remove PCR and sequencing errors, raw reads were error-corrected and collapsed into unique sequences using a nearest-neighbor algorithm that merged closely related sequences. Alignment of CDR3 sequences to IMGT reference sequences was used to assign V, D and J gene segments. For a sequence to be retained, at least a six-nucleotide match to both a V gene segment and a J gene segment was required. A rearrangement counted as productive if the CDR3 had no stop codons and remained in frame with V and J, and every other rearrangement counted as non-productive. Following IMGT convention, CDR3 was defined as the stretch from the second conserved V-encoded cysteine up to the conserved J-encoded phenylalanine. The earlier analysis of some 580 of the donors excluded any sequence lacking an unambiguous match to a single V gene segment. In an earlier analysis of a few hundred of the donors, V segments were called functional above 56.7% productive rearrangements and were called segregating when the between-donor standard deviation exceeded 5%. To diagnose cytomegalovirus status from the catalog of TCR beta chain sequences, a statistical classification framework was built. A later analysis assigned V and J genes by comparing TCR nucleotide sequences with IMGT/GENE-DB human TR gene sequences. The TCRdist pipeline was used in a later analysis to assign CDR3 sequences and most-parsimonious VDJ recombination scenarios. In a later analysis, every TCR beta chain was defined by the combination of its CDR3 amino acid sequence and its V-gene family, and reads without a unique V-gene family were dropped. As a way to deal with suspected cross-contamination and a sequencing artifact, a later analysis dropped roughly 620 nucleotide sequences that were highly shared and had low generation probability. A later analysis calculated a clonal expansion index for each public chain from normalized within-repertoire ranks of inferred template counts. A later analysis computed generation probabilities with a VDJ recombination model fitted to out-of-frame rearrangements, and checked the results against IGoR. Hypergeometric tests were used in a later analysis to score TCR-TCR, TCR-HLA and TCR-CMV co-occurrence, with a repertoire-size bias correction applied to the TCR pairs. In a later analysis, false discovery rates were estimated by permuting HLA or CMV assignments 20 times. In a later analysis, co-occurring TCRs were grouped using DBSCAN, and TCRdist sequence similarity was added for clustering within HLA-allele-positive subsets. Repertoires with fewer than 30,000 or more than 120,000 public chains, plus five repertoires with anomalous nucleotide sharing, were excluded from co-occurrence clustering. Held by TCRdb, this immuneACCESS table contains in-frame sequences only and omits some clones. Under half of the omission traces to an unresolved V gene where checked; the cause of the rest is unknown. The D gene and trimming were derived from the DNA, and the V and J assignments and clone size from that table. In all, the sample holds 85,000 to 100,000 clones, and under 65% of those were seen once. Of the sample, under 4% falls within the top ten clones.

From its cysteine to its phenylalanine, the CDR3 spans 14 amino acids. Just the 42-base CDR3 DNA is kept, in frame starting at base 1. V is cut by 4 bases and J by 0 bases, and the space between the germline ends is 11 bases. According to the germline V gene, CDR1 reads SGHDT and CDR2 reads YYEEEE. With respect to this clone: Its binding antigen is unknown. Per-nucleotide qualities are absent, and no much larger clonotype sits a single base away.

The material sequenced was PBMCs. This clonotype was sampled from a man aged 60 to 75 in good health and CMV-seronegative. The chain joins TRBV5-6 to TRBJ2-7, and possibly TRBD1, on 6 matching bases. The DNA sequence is TGTGCCAGCAGCCCCGGACAGTTCTCCTACGAGCAGTACTTC. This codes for CASSPGQFSYEQYF.